Here is one TCR beta chain with its context. Its specificity is not known. The CDR3 runs to 14 residues. The germline CDR1 and CDR2 sequences are MGHDK and SYGVNS. V was cut by 3 bases and J by 7 bases, with 15 bases left in between. The data originate from a study of blood T cells in healthy people across ages. General study points: Shifts in expanded clonotypes may have been confounded by donor CMV status, which was unknown. In long-lived donors, naive CD4+ cell counts and diversity exceeded those of aged donors.

It was with a sample-barcoded 5' primer and a J-beta primer mix that a second PCR of roughly 7 to 12 cycles was run. The study obtained at least 2.5 million CDR3-containing paired-end reads from every sample. TCRdb itself ran the 5' RACE reads through MiXCR, one entry per CDR3 protein. The table has some 710,000 distinct CDR3 sequences, 20% to 25% seen once. What was sequenced was blood. This chain joins TRBV25-1 and TRBJ2-5; D may be TRBD1 (6 bases). The source is a man between 70 and 80 years old in good health. CDR3 region: CASSEEDSPRTQYF. The CDR3 DNA reads TGTGCCAGCAGTGAGGAGGACAGTCCTAGGACCCAGTACTTC. The full variable domain, rest sourced from reference TRBV25-1 and TRBJ2-5, is EADIYQTPRYLVIGTGKKITLECSQTMGHDKMYWYQQDPGMELHLIHYSYGVNSTEKGDLSSESTVSRIRTEHFPLTLESARPSHTSQYLCASSEEDSPRTQYFGPGTRLLVL.